The T cell receptor beta chain under discussion was sequenced for a study of cytomegalovirus exposure and HLA in healthy donors. The germline V gene has CDR1 SGHDN and CDR2 FVKESK. Losses at the gene ends were 1 base for V and 0 bases for J; bases not matched to a gene: 14. The CDR3 spans 22 residues. 60 Vbeta and 13 Jbeta primers were used in PCR. Measured with immunoSEQ multiplex PCR; TCRdb has only the in-frame clones, and not every one. The table lists 120,000 to 150,000 clones, approximately 80% of them singletons. The sequencing input was PBMCs. The sequence was collected from a man aged 35 to 55 in good health and CMV-seronegative. The chain employs TRBV14 and TRBJ2-6; 11 nucleotides agree with TRBD2. CDR3 bases: TGTGCCAGCAGCCAAGTCCCTATTGGTAGCGGGGGGGCGAGCTCTGGGGCCAACGTCCTGACTTTC. This sequence encodes CASSQVPIGSGGASSGANVLTF.